The next 14 T cell receptor beta chains were all read from a single sample in a study of T-cell reconstitution after alpha-beta-depleted transplantation in children. Construction of the TCRbeta library involved unique molecular identifiers. MiXCR, applied by TCRdb to the PCR reads, yields one record per CDR3 protein. The sample includes some 600,000 distinct CDR3 sequences, 10% to 15% of them seen just once. The sequenced sample was PBMCs, mostly from graft donor cells, obtained 360 days after TCRalphabeta/CD19-depleted stem cell transplant. All receptors come from a male patient under 18 who had a stem cell transplant for acute myeloid leukemia, so the T cells may come from the graft donor.

This chain uses TRBV28 with TRBJ2-5, with D perhaps TRBD1 (6 bases). The germline V gene has CDR1 MDHEN and CDR2 SYDVKM. CDR3 length: 15 residues. The V gene lost 5 bases and the J gene lost 4 bases, with 17 bases spanning the gap. The CDR3 sequence: CASSRTQGMSETQYF. The CDR3 bases are TGTGCCAGCAGTCGCACGCAGGGGATGTCAGAGACCCAGTACTTC.

This clonotype was seen at least ten times. The chain recombines TRBV5-1 with TRBJ2-3; D is possibly TRBD1 (5 bases). Deletions cut 4 bases from V and 0 bases from J, with 12 bases between. The CDR3 is 15 residues long. In germline, CDR1 is SGHRS, CDR2 YFSETQ. The chain's CDR3 is CASSPATASTDTQYF. The CDR3 DNA is TGCGCCAGCAGCCCCGCGACAGCTAGCACAGATACGCAGTATTTT.

The gene calls are TRBV6-2 or TRBV6-3 and TRBJ2-5, with TRBD2 matching 10 bases. CDR1 is MNHEY and CDR2 is SVGEGT in the germline V gene. There are 21 residues in the CDR3. Losses at the gene ends were 0 bases for V and 4 bases for J; bases not matched to a gene: 20. The CDR3 DNA reads TGTGCCAGCAGTTACTCGATGGCAGCGGGAGGGGAAAAGGCCGCCCCAGAGACCCAGTACTTC. Translation gives CASSYSMAAGGEKAAPETQYF.

This clonotype was detected many times. The rearrangement uses TRBV20-1 and TRBJ2-3; tentatively, D is TRBD2 (6 bases). CDR1 is DFQATT and CDR2 is SNEGSKA in the germline V gene (reference sequence). Trimming pared 5 bases from V and 6 bases from J, leaving 15 bases between. The CDR3 is made up of 13 amino acids. The CDR3 is CSALPPAGDTQYF. In nucleotides, the CDR3 is TGCAGTGCTCTTCCACCCGCGGGGGATACGCAGTATTTT.

This clonotype appeared a few times. The chain carries TRBV18 and TRBJ2-5; a weak D match, TRBD2 (5 bases). Germline loops: CDR1 KGHSH, CDR2 LQKENI. CDR3 length: 13 residues. Trimming shortened V by 2 bases and J by 5 bases, and 9 bases separated the two germline ends. The CDR3 sequence: CASSPLSGETQYF. CDR3 bases: TGTGCCAGCTCACCATTGTCGGGGGAGACCCAGTACTTC.

This rearrangement joins TRBV10-3 to TRBJ1-2, with D maybe TRBD1 (6 bases). CDR1 is ENHRY and CDR2 is SYGVKD in the germline V gene. This CDR3 spans 16 amino acids. Between the trimmed V and J ends, which lost 2 bases and 0 bases, there was a span of 13 bases. The CDR3 reads CAISEHRELANYGYTF. The DNA for the CDR3 is TGTGCCATCAGTGAGCACAGGGAATTAGCTAACTATGGCTACACCTTC.

This clonotype showed up many times. The CDR3, as DNA: TGCAGCGTCTCTATGACGAGCTCCTACAATGAGCAGTTCTTC. Translated: CSVSMTSSYNEQFF. V gene TRBV29-1 combines with J gene TRBJ2-1; D is undetermined. CDR1 is SQVTM and CDR2 is ANQGSEA in the germline V gene. CDR3 length: 14 amino acids. Deletions cut 6 bases from V and 0 bases from J, with 12 bases between.

This clonotype was observed at least ten times. The chain couples TRBV20-1 to TRBJ2-5; 9 nucleotides match TRBD2. The V gene end was trimmed by 3 bases and the J gene end by 4 bases; junction bases not matched to a gene: 3. Looked up from germline, CDR1 is DFQATT and CDR2 is SNEGSKA (reference sequence). This CDR3 has 13 residues. The chain's CDR3 is CSARGTSTETQYF. DNA for the CDR3: TGCAGTGCTAGGGGGACTAGCACAGAGACCCAGTACTTC.

V is TRBV28 and J is TRBJ2-1; 10 nucleotides match TRBD2. This CDR3 spans 16 amino acids. The germline V gene encodes CDR1 MDHEN and CDR2 SYDVKM. The trim removed 8 bases at V and 3 bases at J, leaving 10 bases unmatched. CDR3 DNA: TGTGCCAGCGGGTTAAGCGGGAGGGCCGGCTACAATGAGCAGTTCTTC. It translates to CASGLSGRAGYNEQFF.

The chain couples TRBV9 to TRBJ2-6; 9 nucleotides line up with TRBD1. Germline V gene lookup returns CDR1 SGDLS and CDR2 YYNGEE. The CDR3 sequence is 20 residues long. V trimming: 3 bases; J trimming: 0 bases; junction bases outside the gene matches: 13. This CDR3 is CASSGGQGQRNSSGANVLTF. CDR3 nucleotides: TGTGCCAGCAGCGGGGGACAGGGACAAAGGAATAGCTCTGGGGCCAACGTCCTGACTTTC.

This clonotype showed up just a few times. The chain is built from TRBV5-1 and TRBJ2-2; D remains ambiguous. The germline V gene has CDR1 SGHRS and CDR2 YFSETQ. The V end was cut by 1 base, the J end by 1 base, with 5 bases between. The CDR3 loop spans 14 amino acids. For the CDR3, the DNA is TGCGCCAGCAGCTTGTGGGAGAACACCGGGGAGCTGTTTTTT. It encodes CASSLWENTGELFF.

The chain recombines TRBV6-1 with TRBJ1-5; D unresolved. This CDR3 spans 15 amino acids. The germline gives CDR1 MNHNS, CDR2 SASEGT. Trimming removed 6 bases from V and 0 bases from J, with 12 bases in between. CDR3 loop: CASSPRIYSNQPQHF. For the CDR3, the DNA is TGTGCCAGCAGCCCAAGGATTTATAGCAATCAGCCCCAGCATTTT.

This clonotype came up a few times. The chain employs TRBV6-2 or TRBV6-3 and TRBJ2-1; TRBD2 matches 14 bases. CDR1 and CDR2 from the germline V gene are MNHEY and SVGEGT. The CDR3 runs 18 residues. V shed 0 bases, J shed 7 bases, and the junction held 8 bases outside the gene matches. For the CDR3, the DNA is TGTGCCAGCAGTTACTCACCCGGACTAGCGGGAGGATTGAATGAGCAGTTCTTC. Protein sequence: CASSYSPGLAGGLNEQFF.

This clonotype has only a few counts. The chain carries TRBV5-5 and TRBJ2-1; weak D call: TRBD2 (5 bases). CDR1 SGHKS and CDR2 YYEKEE come from the germline V gene (reference sequence). The V end was cut by 3 bases, the J end by 6 bases, with 19 bases between. The CDR3 sequence is 16 residues long. CDR3 sequence (DNA): TGTGCCAGCAGCTCCCCGGGAAGCGGCCAACCCAATGAGCAGTTCTTC. It is translated as CASSSPGSGQPNEQFF.